The 12 T cell receptor beta chains reported below all come from one sample, sequenced in a study of read filtering for tumor transcriptome and immune sequencing. Molecular barcoded adaptors covering alpha/delta and beta/gamma chains were used on roughly 400 ng RNA. A single record per CDR3 protein comes from TCRdb applying MiXCR to the reads. The sample yields 130,000 or so distinct CDR3 sequences, approximately 13% seen once. Specimen: a population of CD138-negative cells sorted from bone marrow. The source of these receptors is a donor over 35 with multiple myeloma.

This clonotype was picked up many times. The J gene is TRBJ2-2, the V gene TRBV7-9; D is perhaps TRBD1 (5 bases). Germline CDR1 SEHNR, CDR2 FQNEAQ (reference sequence). There are 14 residues in the CDR3. V was shortened by 2 bases and J by 7 bases, with 11 bases between the two germline ends. CDR3 sequence (DNA): TGTGCCAGCAGCTTAATCAGGGCGAGCGGGGAGCTGTTTTTT. This translates into CASSLIRASGELFF.

In this sample, this clonotype turned up many times. CDR3 in amino acids: CASGLMSSGGTGELFF. The CDR3 DNA is TGTGCTAGTGGTTTGATGTCTAGCGGGGGGACCGGGGAGCTGTTTTTT. The chain joins TRBV12-5 to TRBJ2-2, with 11 bases lining up with TRBD2. CDR3 length: 16 amino acids. J lost 5 bases, V lost 2 bases, and 4 bases had no gene match. CDR1 is LGHNT and CDR2 is FRNRAP in the germline V gene.

As concerns this clonotype: A much larger clone differs by one base, so this may be a read error. The chain has TRBV5-1 and TRBJ1-1; D gene uncertain. CDR1 and CDR2 from the germline V gene are SGHRS and YFSETQ. The CDR3 sequence is 14 residues long. The CDR3 reads CACSLVSFSTEAFF. The CDR3 DNA is TGCGCCTGCAGCTTGGTCTCCTTTTCCACTGAAGCTTTCTTT.

Remarks on this clonotype: A much larger clone lies a single base off, so this may be a read error. The conserved phenylalanine or tryptophan normally closing the CDR3 is absent here, so this likely arose from a read error. The chain is built from TRBV11-1 and TRBJ2-5; D remains ambiguous. The V end lost 3 bases, the J end lost 2 bases, and 10 bases lay between the germline ends. From germline, CDR1 is SGHAT and CDR2 FQDESV (reference sequence). The CDR3 is made up of 14 amino acids. This CDR3 is CASSFIDNQETQYL. CDR3 coding DNA: TGTGCCAGCAGCTTTATTGACAATCAAGAGACCCAGTACCTC.

About this clonotype itself: A much larger clone lies a single base off, so this may be a read error. J is TRBJ1-1 and V is TRBV11-3; D gene ambiguous. With 3 bases removed from V and 1 base from J, the gap between germline ends came to 12 bases. The germline V gene encodes CDR1 SGHNT and CDR2 YENEEA. CDR3 length: 15 amino acids. The CDR3: CASSFGTYTNTEAFF. The CDR3 bases are TGTGCCAGCAGCTTCGGAACCTACACGAACACTGAAGCTTTCTTT.

The table lists this clonotype with a few counts. The rearrangement joins TRBV4-1 to TRBJ2-5; D may be TRBD1 or TRBD2 (5 bases each). Per the germline V gene, CDR1 is MGHRA and CDR2 is YSYEKL. The CDR3 sequence is 14 residues long. V was shortened by 4 bases and J by 2 bases, with 11 bases between the two germline ends. CDR3 protein: CASSRSGPQETQYF. DNA of the CDR3: TGCGCCAGCAGCCGGTCGGGACCTCAAGAGACCCAGTACTTC.

This clonotype occurred many times. V is TRBV14 and J is TRBJ2-3; 11 bases are a match to TRBD2. This CDR3 spans 17 amino acids. V gave up 3 bases and J gave up 4 bases; unmatched junction bases: 9. In germline, CDR1 is SGHDN, CDR2 FVKESK. The CDR3 sequence is CASSHGTSGGSSDTQYF. In nucleotides, the CDR3 is TGTGCCAGCAGCCATGGGACTAGCGGAGGCTCATCAGATACGCAGTATTTT.

The table lists this clonotype with many counts. The CDR3 nucleotides read TGTGCCATCTCCGCGACTAGCGGCACAGATACGCAGTATTTT. Amino acids: CAISATSGTDTQYF. The gene calls are TRBV10-3 and TRBJ2-3; TRBD2 agrees at 8 bases. CDR3 length: 14 amino acids. Unmatched junction bases numbered 5, after V lost 8 bases and J lost 1 base. Germline CDR1 and CDR2: ENHRY and SYGVKD.

A word on this clonotype: Relative to the germline gene, one junction end is altered; a read error may explain this. The J gene is TRBJ1-4, the V gene TRBV5-6; D perhaps matches TRBD1 (5 bases). The CDR3 sequence is 14 residues long. CDR1 and CDR2 (germline): SGHDT, YYEEEE. This CDR3 is CASSRASGGEKLLF. CDR3 sequence (DNA): TGTGCCAGCAGTCGAGCTTCGGGAGGGGAAAAACTGTTGTTT.

This clonotype was recorded at least ten times. This chain connects TRBV4-1 to TRBJ1-2, with D hard to call. V was pared by 0 bases and J by 8 bases, with 13 bases between. Germline CDR1 is MGHRA and CDR2 is YSYEKL. There are 14 residues in the CDR3. In nucleotides, the CDR3 is TGCGCCAGCAGCCAAGATTCCGGGATCTTCGGCTACACCTTC. The encoded protein is CASSQDSGIFGYTF.

This clonotype was seen ten or more times. The J gene is TRBJ2-5, the V gene TRBV6-5; TRBD1 agrees at 8 bases. The CDR3 loop spans 14 amino acids. V shed 2 bases, J shed 4 bases, and the junction held 3 bases outside the gene matches. The germline V gene has CDR1 MNHEY and CDR2 SVGAGI. The CDR3 loop is CASSYQGARETQYF. The CDR3 region has the DNA TGTGCCAGCAGTTACCAGGGGGCACGAGAGACCCAGTACTTC.

This chain uses TRBV27 with TRBJ2-3; either TRBD1 or TRBD2 may fit D (5 bases each). Between the trimmed V and J ends, which lost 6 bases and 6 bases, there was a span of 19 bases. In germline, CDR1 is MNHEY, CDR2 SMNVEV (reference sequence). The CDR3 loop spans 15 amino acids. The CDR3 region is CASSQSGTPWDTQYF. CDR3 DNA sequence: TGTGCCAGCAGCCAATCGGGGACCCCTTGGGATACGCAGTATTTT.